The T cell receptor (beta chain) under discussion was sequenced for a study of response to subunit inactivated influenza vaccine. Study-wide results and limits: Only a handful of new T cells, the authors suggested, are recruited with each seasonal influenza vaccination.

TCRdb re-called the RT-PCR reads with MiXCR, one entry per CDR3 protein. The sample shows more than 150,000 distinct CDR3 sequences, around 11% of them seen only once. V gave up 5 bases and J gave up 6 bases; unmatched junction bases: 15. The CDR3 runs 17 residues. Details on this clonotype: Its specificity is unknown.

V usage is TRBV12-3 or TRBV12-4 and J usage is TRBJ2-1, with 8 bases aligning to TRBD2. The sequencing here drew on CD8+ T cells sorted from PBMCs, taken around 2 years after vaccination. The TCR originated in a man in his fifties or sixties who received an inactivated influenza vaccine. The DNA of the CDR3 is TGTGCCAGCAGTCAACCCGGGACTAGAGATGGTCGCAATGAGCAGTTCTTC. Its protein is CASSQPGTRDGRNEQFF.